Below are 24 T cell receptor beta chains sequenced from a single sample in a study of blood T cell repertoires in COVID-19 (dated by TCRdb to about 2020). Libraries were made using the immunoSEQ multiplex PCR assay. TCRdb provides this immuneACCESS table in a form limited to in-frame rearrangements. Some clones are lacking; in checked studies, under half of them reflect an unresolved V gene, and why the rest are absent is not known. The sample table holds about 230,000 clones, of which approximately 80% were seen once. The ten largest clones add up to around 30% of the sample. The source material was peripheral blood. Receptor source: a man aged 35-49 years with acute or convalescent COVID-19.

This clone was observed a handful of times. This sequence joins TRBV11-3 and TRBJ2-7; D possibly corresponds to TRBD1 (6 bases). The CDR3 spans 13 residues. Trimming removed 3 bases from V and 4 bases from J, with 10 bases in between. CDR1 is SGHNT and CDR2 is YENEEA in the germline V gene. The CDR3 DNA reads TGTGCCAGCAGCTTCAGGGGCGAATACGAGCAGTACTTC. Translation gives CASSFRGEYEQYF. The whole variable domain, remainder taken from reference TRBV11-3 and TRBJ2-7, is EAGVVQSPRYKIIEKKQPVAFWCNPISGHNTLYWYLQNLGQGPELLIRYENEEAVDDSQLPKDRFSAERLKGVDSTLKIQPAELGDSAVYLCASSFRGEYEQYFGPGTRLTVT.

The V call is TRBV4-2, the J call TRBJ1-5; 8 bases match TRBD1. There are 15 residues in the CDR3. Losses at the gene ends were 3 bases for V and 11 bases for J; bases not matched to a gene: 12. Germline V gives CDR1 LGHNA, CDR2 YNFKEQ. The CDR3 DNA follows: TGTGCCAGCAGCCAGGAAAAGACACTGGGACAGGCCCAGCATTTT. This translates into CASSQEKTLGQAQHF.

CDR3 sequence: CASRTGDHYGYTF. CDR3 DNA sequence: TGCGCCAGCAGAACAGGGGACCACTATGGCTACACCTTC. This chain connects TRBV5-1 to TRBJ1-2, with TRBD1 matching over 7 bases. V lost 5 bases to trimming and J lost 3 bases; unmatched junction nucleotides: 4. The germline V gene encodes CDR1 SGHRS and CDR2 YFSETQ. The length of the CDR3 is 13 residues.

The sample holds a few counts of this clone. The rearrangement links TRBV19 to TRBJ2-1; 10 positions agree with TRBD2. This CDR3 comprises 16 residues. The V gene end was trimmed by 4 bases and the J gene end by 6 bases; junction bases not matched to a gene: 9. The germline V gene encodes CDR1 LNHDA and CDR2 SQIVND (reference sequence). CDR3: CASSSAGLARGNEQFF. As DNA, the CDR3 is TGTGCCAGTAGTAGCGCGGGACTAGCGAGGGGCAATGAGCAGTTCTTC.

This chain joins TRBV9 and TRBJ2-3, with D possibly matching TRBD1 (5 bases). Germline CDR1 reads SGDLS; CDR2 reads YYNGEE. The CDR3 totals 15 residues. Trimming removed 0 bases at V and 1 base at J, with 9 bases between. The CDR3, as DNA: TGTGCCAGCAGCGTAGGGACACCACGCACAGATACGCAGTATTTT. Amino acids: CASSVGTPRTDTQYF.

This chain uses TRBV10-3 with TRBJ1-4; D might be TRBD1 (6 bases). Germline lookup yields CDR1 ENHRY and CDR2 SYGVKD. The V end lost 7 bases, the J end lost 8 bases, and 14 bases lay between the germline ends. CDR3 length: 13 amino acids. CDR3 protein: CAIKGGREEKLFF. The CDR3 region has the DNA TGTGCCATCAAAGGGGGTCGGGAAGAAAAACTGTTTTTT.

The rearrangement joins TRBV7-2 to TRBJ2-4; D gene unclear. CDR3 size: 14 residues. Germline V gives CDR1 SGHTA, CDR2 FQGNSA. V was clipped by 1 base and J by 7 bases, with 11 bases between them. Here the CDR3 reads CASSLEARSNIQYF. As DNA, the CDR3 is TGTGCCAGCAGCTTAGAAGCGCGGTCCAACATTCAGTACTTC.

This clone was counted between two and nine times. V and J are TRBV19 and TRBJ2-1; D ambiguous. The CDR3 length is 15 residues. Trimming took off 5 bases at V and 3 bases at J, with 14 bases between the two ends. CDR1 LNHDA and CDR2 SQIVND come from the germline V gene (reference sequence). CDR3 in amino acids: CASSPFRVNYNEQFF. In DNA, the CDR3 is TGTGCCAGTAGTCCCTTCCGGGTAAACTACAATGAGCAGTTCTTC.

V gene TRBV16 combines with J gene TRBJ1-6; D uncertain. The CDR3 spans 13 residues. V lost 0 bases and J 8 bases, leaving 5 bases between the germline ends. Germline CDR1 reads KGHSY; CDR2 reads FQNENV. This chain's CDR3 is CASSQSPDSPLHF. CDR3 DNA sequence: TGTGCCAGCAGCCAATCCCCCGATTCACCCCTCCACTTT. Drawing the rest from reference TRBV16 and TRBJ1-6, the complete variable domain is GEEVAQTPKHLVRGEGQKAKLYCAPIKGHSYVFWYQQVLKNEFKFLISFQNENVFDETGMPKERFSAKCLPNSPCSLEIQATKLEDSAVYFCASSQSPDSPLHFGNGTRLTVT.

Comments on this clone: This CDR3 is also generated by other DNA sequences in the sample. The chain has TRBV6-1 and TRBJ1-1; D call uncertain. Germline CDR1 is MNHNS and CDR2 is SASEGT. The CDR3 loop spans 13 amino acids. Deletions cut 0 bases from V and 2 bases from J, with 4 bases between. CDR3 loop: CASSEARNTEAFF. The CDR3 nucleotides read TGTGCCAGCAGTGAAGCGCGCAACACTGAAGCTTTCTTT.

The CDR3 here is CASSVGAGASVGYTF. Here the CDR3 DNA reads TGTGCCAGCAGCGTAGGGGCAGGGGCGTCAGTTGGCTACACCTTC. The chain carries TRBV9 and TRBJ1-2; perhaps TRBD1 as D (6 bases). Germline values: CDR1 SGDLS, CDR2 YYNGEE. This CDR3 spans 15 amino acids. Trimming pared 0 bases from V and 7 bases from J, leaving 16 bases between.

This clone came up a few times. J is TRBJ2-3 and V is TRBV7-9; the D gene is possibly TRBD1 (5 bases). The CDR3 sequence is 16 residues long. Germline CDR1 SEHNR, CDR2 FQNEAQ (reference sequence). The germline V and J ends were trimmed by 0 bases and 0 bases, with 10 bases remaining between them. As DNA, the CDR3 is TGTGCCAGCAGCTTAGCGGACAACTGGAGCACAGATACGCAGTATTTT. Translating gives CASSLADNWSTDTQYF.

The chain couples TRBV12-5 to TRBJ2-1, with 13 bases fitting TRBD2. V shed 1 base, J shed 8 bases, and the junction held 2 bases outside the gene matches. Looked up from germline, CDR1 is LGHNT and CDR2 is FRNRAP. CDR3 length equals 15 residues. In DNA, the CDR3 is TGTGCTAGTGGTTTGGGACTAGCGGGAGGCGATGAGCAGTTCTTC. It specifies CASGLGLAGGDEQFF.

This clone was detected only once. This chain links TRBV6-5 with TRBJ1-3; unclear D gene. Trimming removed 7 bases from V and 5 bases from J, with 12 bases in between. From germline, CDR1 is MNHEY and CDR2 SVGAGI. This CDR3 has 13 residues. The CDR3 DNA sequence: TGTGCCAGCAAGGGAGCCGCAAGAAACACCATATATTTT. Amino acid sequence: CASKGAARNTIYF.

This clone occurred a few times. The chain uses TRBV7-3 and TRBJ2-3; 8 nucleotides match TRBD1. The V segment lost 5 bases and the J segment 6 bases; nucleotides outside the gene matches: 7. Germline V gives CDR1 SGHTA, CDR2 FQGTGA. This CDR3 is 14 amino acids long. The CDR3, as DNA: TGTGCCAGCAGCGACACAGGGGGTAGGGATACGCAGTATTTT. Translating it yields CASSDTGGRDTQYF.

The genes are TRBV3-1 (or the pseudogene TRBV3-2) and TRBJ1-2, with 8 nucleotides matching TRBD1. After removal of 4 bases from V and 6 bases from J, the junction contained 10 bases not matched to a gene. The CDR3 covers 15 residues. Germline V gives CDR1 LGHDT, CDR2 YNNKEL (reference sequence). The CDR3 reads CASSPAGRGRDGYTF. In nucleotides, the CDR3 is TGTGCCAGCAGCCCTGCCGGCAGGGGGCGGGATGGCTACACCTTC.

In regard to this clone: A read error may produce the germline difference seen at one junction end. This chain links TRBV29-1 with TRBJ1-4, with TRBD1 identical over 7 bases. Germline lookup yields CDR1 SQVTM and CDR2 ANQGSEA. The CDR3 covers 13 residues. CDR3 DNA: TGCACCGTTGGGGAACAGGGGAGGGAAAAACTGTTTTTT. The encoded protein is CTVGEQGREKLFF.

This clone turned up a few times. The chain joins TRBV19 to TRBJ2-2, with a possible D match to TRBD2 (6 bases). V gave up 2 bases and J gave up 5 bases, with 12 bases separating them. This CDR3 spans 15 amino acids. CDR1 and CDR2 from the germline V gene are LNHDA and SQIVND (reference sequence). As DNA, the CDR3 is TGTGCCAGTAGTATACGGGACTTGGAAACCGGGGAGCTGTTTTTT. Translation gives CASSIRDLETGELFF.

This clone was observed a single time. The chain uses TRBV5-1 and TRBJ1-1; D is uncertain. Looked up from germline, CDR1 is SGHRS and CDR2 is YFSETQ. Trimming took 0 bases from V and 1 from J, leaving 7 bases between them. The length of the CDR3 is 14 residues. CDR3: CASSLVGRNTEAFF. As DNA, the CDR3 is TGCGCCAGCAGCTTGGTTGGCAGGAACACTGAAGCTTTCTTT.

This chain links TRBV2 with TRBJ2-7, with 9 bases aligning to TRBD1. The V gene's germline CDR1 is SNHLY and CDR2 FYNNEI. The CDR3 consists of 16 residues. V lost 6 bases, J lost 2 bases, and 11 bases stayed unmatched. The CDR3 region has the DNA TGTGCCAGCAGGGACTTTCCGGGACAGGGTACCTACGAGCAGTACTTC. It translates to CASRDFPGQGTYEQYF.

This chain joins TRBV27 and TRBJ2-7, with TRBD2 as a possible D gene (7 bases). The CDR3 is 15 residues long. In germline, CDR1 is MNHEY, CDR2 SMNVEV (reference sequence). V dropped 6 bases and J dropped 3 bases, with 18 bases sitting between them. CDR3 DNA: TGTGCCAGCAGCAAATCAAGGGGGGGAAGCTACGAGCAGTACTTC. Its translation is CASSKSRGGSYEQYF.

V usage is TRBV19 and J usage is TRBJ2-7; D may be TRBD1 (6 bases). CDR1 is LNHDA, CDR2 SQIVND, per germline (reference sequence). V lost 5 bases, J lost 0 bases, and 8 bases lay in between. The CDR3 is 13 residues long. The CDR3 loop is CASSSTGSYEQYF. The CDR3 DNA is TGTGCCAGTAGTTCGACAGGCTCCTACGAGCAGTACTTC.

This rearrangement joins TRBV7-2 to TRBJ2-7; TRBD2 matches at 12 bases. The CDR3 is made up of 16 amino acids. Trimming removed 5 bases from V and 0 bases from J; junction bases left unmatched: 5. Germline values: CDR1 SGHTA, CDR2 FQGNSA. As DNA, the CDR3 is TGTGCCAGCAGCCATAGGACTAGCGGGGCCTCCTACGAGCAGTACTTC. Amino acids: CASSHRTSGASYEQYF.

V gene TRBV27 combines with J gene TRBJ2-7; 10 bases match TRBD1. Germline V gene lookup returns CDR1 MNHEY and CDR2 SMNVEV (reference sequence). V was clipped by 8 bases and J by 3 bases; unmatched bases: 10. CDR3 size: 15 residues. CDR3 bases: TGTGCCAGCTCCGGCCGGGACAGGGGACTCTACGAGCAGTACTTC. This translates into CASSGRDRGLYEQYF.